This T cell receptor (beta chain) stems from a study of naive and memory T cell subsets. CDR3 length: 13 amino acids. V dropped 6 bases and J dropped 3 bases, with 12 bases sitting between them. Regarding the study as a whole: In naive cells, over 85% of TCR sequences were seen only once. Clonotypes are single alpha or beta chains, not paired receptors. Naive repertoires, especially CD8, held a few larger clonotypes, possibly memory cells re-expressing CD45RA.

The beta constant-region primer was an equimolar mix of two oligonucleotides covering TRBC1 and TRBC2. The ligated cDNA underwent four PCR rounds using SP2 and nested alpha and beta constant-region primers. An oligonucleotide with the SP2 primer and a 12-nucleotide UMI was ligated to the cDNA 3' end. TCRdb re-called the UMI-ligation and nested PCR reads with MiXCR, one entry per CDR3 protein. The repertoire holds 150,000 or so distinct CDR3 sequences, about 23% seen once, with over 0.09% in the top ten. CD8 T cells were positively selected from what remained after CD4 positive selection. Concerning this clonotype itself: What it recognizes is unknown.

Sequencing input: naive CD4+ T cells from blood. The chain has TRBV12-3 or TRBV12-4 and TRBJ2-7, with a possible D match to TRBD1 (5 bases). The TCR originated in a human donor in good health. The CDR3 bases are TGTGCCAGCAGGGTGGACACTAACTACGAGCAGTACTTC. Its translation is CASRVDTNYEQYF.